This T cell receptor beta chain was profiled in a study of CD8 T cells in Susac syndrome. RNA totalling roughly 0.5 to 1 ug underwent reverse transcription with random hexamers. TCRdb reprocessed the immunoSEQ multiplex PCR reads with MiXCR, giving one entry per CDR3 protein. The table lists approximately 26,000 distinct CDR3 sequences, around 95% of them singletons. The clonotype was recovered from a human donor in good health. The material sequenced was CD8+ T cells from PBMCs.

CDR3 sequence reads: CASRGGGNEQFF. As DNA, the CDR3 is TGTGCCAGCAGGGGAGGAGGGAATGAGCAGTTCTTC. J is TRBJ2-1 and V is TRBV6-5; maybe TRBD2 (6 bases). The CDR3 contains 12 residues. Per the germline V gene, CDR1 is MNHEY and CDR2 is SVGAGI. Trimming removed 6 bases from V and 7 bases from J, with 10 bases in between.